What follows are 28 T cell receptor beta chains derived from one specimen sequenced in a study of tumor-infiltrating lymphocytes in primary liver carcinoma. RNA was extracted from whole blood without cell sorting, alongside germline DNA. Total RNA (roughly 550 ng) served as template for TCR beta cDNA synthesis primed by a constant-region primer. Slightly modified ARM-PCR, run as three nested multiplex PCR rounds, produced the TCR beta libraries. TRBV1-TRBV30 forward primers paired with a C-beta reverse primer were used in the first two PCR rounds, which ran approximately 10 cycles each. TCRdb re-derived calls from the multiplex PCR reads in MiXCR, one entry per CDR3 protein. The sample includes about 210,000 distinct CDR3 sequences, around 60% of them seen just once. The specimen sequenced was peripheral blood. These receptors were collected from a woman in her sixties with primary liver carcinoma and hepatitis B virus infection.

This clonotype was picked up many times. The chain couples TRBV4-1 to TRBJ2-7; D unclear. The ends were cut back, 4 bases at V and 2 bases at J, with 15 bases in the middle. The CDR3 covers 15 residues. In germline, CDR1 is MGHRA, CDR2 YSYEKL. Here the CDR3 DNA reads TGCGCCAGCAGCCCCCTAGAAAGGGTTACCTACGAGCAGTACTTC. Its translation is CASSPLERVTYEQYF.

The table lists this clonotype with a count of one. The conserved closing phenylalanine or tryptophan is absent in this CDR3, likely reflecting a read error. The chain carries TRBV11-2 and TRBJ1-2, with D possibly being TRBD1 (5 bases). The CDR3 spans 13 residues. V shed 1 base and J shed 8 bases, with 11 bases lying between them. CDR1 and CDR2 from the germline V gene are SGHAT and FQNNGV. CDR3: CASSLAFGDGYTL. Here the CDR3 DNA reads TGTGCCAGCAGCTTAGCGTTCGGGGACGGCTACACCCTC.

V usage is TRBV13 and J usage is TRBJ2-7; TRBD2 matches 11 bases. This CDR3 has 19 amino acids. Germline CDR1 and CDR2: PRHDT and FYEKMQ (reference sequence). The V gene end was trimmed by 1 base and the J gene end by 5 bases; junction bases not matched to a gene: 16. The CDR3 DNA is TGTGCCAGCAGCTTAGCCTTAAGGGCTAGCGGGAGGTACTGGGACGAGCAGTACTTC. Protein product: CASSLALRASGRYWDEQYF.

This clonotype was recorded at least ten times. Written as DNA, the CDR3 is TGTGCCAGCAGTGAAGGGGGCCTAGGGCGAACGCAGTTCTTC. The encoded protein is CASSEGGLGRTQFF. The rearrangement links TRBV6-1 to TRBJ2-1; possible D gene TRBD1, 5 bases. The germline CDR1 and CDR2 sequences are MNHNS and SASEGT. This CDR3 has 14 amino acids. The ends were cut back, 1 base at V and 12 bases at J, with 16 bases in the middle.

For this clonotype: Because it lacks the conserved phenylalanine or tryptophan at the end, this CDR3 is likely a read error. The chain links TRBV12-3 or TRBV12-4 to TRBJ2-1, with 13 bases that match TRBD2. This CDR3 has 16 amino acids. J gave up 7 bases and V 4 bases, and 7 bases lay outside the gene matches. The CDR3 is CASSSGLAGRDNEQFY. The CDR3 nucleotides read TGTGCCAGCAGTTCGGGACTAGCGGGACGGGATAATGAGCAGTTCTAC.

This clonotype was detected a few times. The rearrangement links TRBV28 to TRBJ2-3; 10 nucleotides line up with TRBD1. The CDR3 is made up of 15 amino acids. With 7 bases clipped from V and 8 bases from J, the junction kept 12 bases outside the gene matches. Germline V gives CDR1 MDHEN, CDR2 SYDVKM. The CDR3 region has the DNA TGTGCCAGCATACACCGGGACAGGGGTCTCGGTACGCAGTATTTT. Translated, it gives CASIHRDRGLGTQYF.

This rearrangement joins TRBV11-1 to TRBJ2-3, with D hard to call. The CDR3 totals 13 residues. Germline loops: CDR1 SGHAT, CDR2 FQDESV (reference sequence). With 1 base removed from V and 2 bases from J, the gap between germline ends came to 4 bases. The chain's CDR3 is CASSLGNTDTQYF. For the CDR3, the DNA is TGTGCCAGCAGCTTAGGAAACACAGATACGCAGTATTTT.

Comments on this clonotype: Mismatch with germline at one junction end may stem from a read error. This rearrangement joins TRBV11-2 to TRBJ2-2, with a weak D call TRBD2 (6 bases). Germline V lookup: CDR1 SGHAT, CDR2 FQNNGV. The CDR3 is 19 residues long. This CDR3 is CARSLDRLSLDGANGGLFF. CDR3 coding DNA: TGTGCCAGGAGCTTAGACCGCCTAAGCCTGGACGGGGCAAACGGGGGGCTGTTTTTT.

Worth noting for this clonotype: The junction differs from germline at one of its ends, possibly a read error. The CDR3 protein is CSAPRLASYNELFF. CDR3 DNA: TGCAGCGCCCCCCGACTAGCGTCGTACAATGAGCTGTTCTTC. The chain carries TRBV29-1 and TRBJ2-1; TRBD2 agrees at 8 bases. The germline V gene encodes CDR1 SQVTM and CDR2 ANQGSEA. The CDR3 has 14 residues.

The chain has TRBV28 and TRBJ1-3, with D possibly being TRBD1 (5 bases). The CDR3 sequence is 16 residues long. V shed 5 bases and J shed 0 bases, with 14 bases lying between them. CDR1 MDHEN and CDR2 SYDVKM come from the germline V gene. The CDR3 DNA is TGTGCCAGCAGTCGACAGCTAACAATCTCTGGAAACACCATATATTTT. Protein sequence: CASSRQLTISGNTIYF.

The chain couples TRBV18 to TRBJ1-4; D gene ambiguous. The germline V and J ends were trimmed by 0 bases and 3 bases, with 11 bases remaining between them. Germline loops: CDR1 KGHSH, CDR2 LQKENI. The CDR3 runs 16 residues. CDR3 residues: CASSPPVRAANEKLFF. DNA for the CDR3: TGTGCCAGCTCACCACCGGTCCGGGCGGCTAATGAAAAACTGTTTTTT.

As regards this clonotype: A read error may produce the germline difference seen at one junction end. The genes are TRBV11-3 and TRBJ2-7; D may be TRBD2 (6 bases). In germline, CDR1 is SGHNT, CDR2 YENEEA. This CDR3 has 15 residues. DNA of the CDR3: TGTGCCACCAGCTTATGTCGTGTGGCGGGGTGCGAGCAGTACTTC. Residues: CATSLCRVAGCEQYF.

The chain recombines TRBV10-3 with TRBJ2-7; perhaps TRBD2 as D (6 bases). Germline CDR1 and CDR2: ENHRY and SYGVKD. Trimming took off 9 bases at V and 7 bases at J, with 25 bases between the two ends. This CDR3 has 15 residues. The CDR3 DNA is TGTGCCATTAACCCTGGGGGGATAGGGAACTATGAGCAGTACTTC. This codes for CAINPGGIGNYEQYF.

This clonotype has only one observation. V gene TRBV20-1 combines with J gene TRBJ2-7; 8 bases fit TRBD1. Germline loops: CDR1 DFQATT, CDR2 SNEGSKA (reference sequence). This CDR3 comprises 13 residues. The CDR3 DNA reads TGCACTGCCCAAACCCCAGGGGGCGGCGAGCAGTACTTC. This codes for CTAQTPGGGEQYF.

As for this clonotype: Its ends do not fully match the called genes, so a read error is possible. The chain joins TRBV7-9 to TRBJ2-1, with 7 nucleotides matching TRBD1. The CDR3 has 14 amino acids. CDR1 and CDR2 from the germline V gene are SEHNR and FQNEAQ (reference sequence). The CDR3 nucleotides are TGTGCCATCAGCTTAGGGACAGTAGACAATGAGCAGTTCTTC. It specifies CAISLGTVDNEQFF.

This clonotype was observed at least ten times. The chain links TRBV12-3 or TRBV12-4 to TRBJ2-2, with D perhaps TRBD1 (5 bases). The CDR3 length is 17 residues. V was shortened by 0 bases and J by 5 bases, with 16 bases between the two germline ends. The CDR3 spells CASSLALTGYDTGELFF. The CDR3 region has the DNA TGTGCCAGCAGTTTAGCGCTCACAGGCTATGATACCGGGGAGCTGTTTTTT.

On this clonotype itself: This sequence may be a read error, since a much larger clone differs from it by one base. The chain has TRBV6-1 and TRBJ2-7; D ambiguous. The CDR3 spans 14 residues. Germline values: CDR1 MNHNS, CDR2 SASEGT. V was trimmed by 2 bases and J by 4 bases, leaving 12 bases between them. DNA of the CDR3: TGTGCCAGCAGTGAATGGACGGGCAAGTACGAGCAGTACTTC. Translation: CASSEWTGKYEQYF.

Remarks on this clonotype: Relative to the germline gene, one junction end is altered; a read error may explain this. This chain connects TRBV11-2 to TRBJ2-1, with TRBD1 matching over 7 bases. The CDR3 consists of 15 residues. Germline CDR1 SGHAT, CDR2 FQNNGV. CDR3 coding DNA: TGTGCCAGCAGCGGTACGGGACAGATGGGGAATGAGCGGTTCTTC. Protein: CASSGTGQMGNERFF.

On this clonotype: Relative to the germline gene, one junction end is altered; a read error may explain this. This sequence joins TRBV11-2 and TRBJ2-1, with unresolved D. The CDR3 length is 14 residues. Germline V gene data show CDR1 as SGHAT and CDR2 as FQNNGV. Here the CDR3 DNA reads TGTGGCAGCAGCCCCGCTGGTAGATACAATGGGCAGTTCTTC. As protein: CGSSPAGRYNGQFF.

Of note for this clonotype: A much bigger clone sits one base away, suggesting this may be a read error. This CDR3 fails to terminate in the conserved phenylalanine or tryptophan, so it likely reflects a read error. The chain couples TRBV12-3 or TRBV12-4 to TRBJ2-1; D is unclear. V lost 5 bases and J lost 10, with 9 bases in between. The CDR3 has 11 residues. CDR3 coding DNA: TGTGCCAGCAGTGTGGGTGGCGAGCAGTTCTTG. Protein sequence: CASSVGGEQFL.

The V and J genes are TRBV6-6 and TRBJ2-7; D gene unclear. V lost 1 base and J 4 bases, leaving 8 bases between the germline ends. Germline V gene sequence: CDR1 MNHNY, CDR2 SVGAGI (reference sequence). The CDR3 totals 13 residues. CDR3 residues: CASSYWLVYEQYF. The CDR3 nucleotides read TGTGCCAGCAGTTACTGGCTAGTTTACGAGCAGTACTTC.

The chain links TRBV6-1 to TRBJ1-2, with D uncertain. V was cut by 7 bases and J by 8 bases, with 14 bases left in between. The CDR3 has 12 residues. Germline assignment: CDR1 MNHNS and CDR2 SASEGT. CDR3 nucleotides: TGTGCCAGCATTAAGACAAGGGAAGGCTACACCTTC. It yields the protein CASIKTREGYTF.

Concerning this clonotype: Possible read error: a much larger clone is one base away. The V gene is TRBV6-1, the J gene TRBJ1-2; a weak D match, TRBD1 (5 bases). V lost 5 bases, J lost 10 bases, and 8 bases lay in between. The CDR3 contains 10 residues. Germline CDR1 and CDR2: MNHNS and SASEGT. CDR3 nucleotide sequence: TGTGCCAGCAGTCTGACAGCCTACACCTTC. It yields the protein CASSLTAYTF.

The chain is built from TRBV7-9 and TRBJ1-1; possibly TRBD1 for D (6 bases). Trimming took off 4 bases at V and 3 bases at J, with 9 bases between the two ends. CDR1 and CDR2 (germline): SEHNR, FQNEAQ (reference sequence). The CDR3 has 13 residues. CDR3 sequence: CASSSQGYTEAFF. Written as DNA, the CDR3 is TGTGCCAGCAGCTCCCAGGGGTACACTGAAGCTTTCTTT.

Concerning this clonotype itself: A much larger clone lies one base from this, so it may be a read error. CDR3 protein: CASSPSGLAGGRRQLF. The DNA for the CDR3 is TGTGCCAGCAGCCCCTCGGGACTAGCGGGAGGTAGGAGGCAGCTCTTC. The V gene is TRBV5-5, the J gene TRBJ2-1; 15 nucleotides agree with TRBD2. This CDR3 is 16 amino acids long. The germline V gene has CDR1 SGHKS and CDR2 YYEKEE (reference sequence).

Comment on this clonotype: One end of the junction varies from germline; a read error may be responsible. The V gene is TRBV11-2, the J gene TRBJ2-3; 11 bases are shared with TRBD2. Germline values: CDR1 SGHAT, CDR2 FQNNGV. CDR3 length equals 15 residues. The DNA of the CDR3 is TGTGCCAGCAGCCTCCAACTAGCGGGAGTAGATACGCAATATTTT. Its translation: CASSLQLAGVDTQYF.

The genes are TRBV29-1 and TRBJ2-1; a possible D gene is TRBD1 (6 bases). From germline, CDR1 is SQVTM and CDR2 ANQGSEA. Trimming cost V 4 bases and J 14 bases, with 24 bases left between them. The CDR3 has 14 residues. The CDR3, as DNA: TGCAGCGTTGTGGTGGGGACCGCGGGCCACAGGGAGTTCTTC. Translated: CSVVVGTAGHREFF.

This clonotype was observed at least ten times. The chain joins TRBV4-2 to TRBJ2-1, with D possibly TRBD2 on 6 matching bases. Deletions cut 0 bases from V and 7 bases from J, with 13 bases between. The germline V gene has CDR1 LGHNA and CDR2 YNFKEQ. The CDR3 spans 15 residues. CDR3 residues: CASSQDVGLPNEQFF. The DNA for the CDR3 is TGTGCCAGCAGCCAAGATGTAGGACTACCTAATGAGCAGTTCTTC.